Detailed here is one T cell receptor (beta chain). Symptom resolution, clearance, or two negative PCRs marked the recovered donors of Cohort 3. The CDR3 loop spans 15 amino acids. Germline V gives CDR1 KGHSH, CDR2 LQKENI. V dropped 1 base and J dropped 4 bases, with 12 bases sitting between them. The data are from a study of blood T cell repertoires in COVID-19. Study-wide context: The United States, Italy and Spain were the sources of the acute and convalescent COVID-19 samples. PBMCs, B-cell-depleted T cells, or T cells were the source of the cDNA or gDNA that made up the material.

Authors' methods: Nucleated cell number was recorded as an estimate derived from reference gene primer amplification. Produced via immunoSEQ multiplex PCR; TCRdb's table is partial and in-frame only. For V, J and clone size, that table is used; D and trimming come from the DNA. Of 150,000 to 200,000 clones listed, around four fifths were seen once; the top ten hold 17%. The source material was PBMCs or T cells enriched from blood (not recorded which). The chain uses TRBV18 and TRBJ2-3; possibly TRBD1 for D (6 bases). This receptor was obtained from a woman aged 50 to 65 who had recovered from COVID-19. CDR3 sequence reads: CASSPQGVPSDTQYF. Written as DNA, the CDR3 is TGTGCCAGCTCACCACAGGGGGTCCCCTCAGATACGCAGTATTTT.